The 26 T cell receptor beta chains below were found in one sample sequenced in a study of T cells expressing NK-cell markers. TCRdb reanalyzed the 5' RACE reads, giving one entry per CDR3 protein sequence and no DNA. Recorded for this sample: some 410,000 distinct CDR3 sequences. The specimen sequenced was blood T cells: a sorted CD56 or NKG2C T cell subset, CD4+ or CD8+ T cells, or bulk PBMC T cells (not recorded which). Every receptor here comes from a woman between 18 and 69 years old in good health.

The V gene is TRBV12-3 or TRBV12-4, the J gene TRBJ2-5. This CDR3 is 13 amino acids long. The CDR3 protein is CASSFWGQETQYF.

The J gene is TRBJ2-2, the V gene TRBV12-3 or TRBV12-4; TCRdb picks TRBD1, but there is no DNA to check that call. This CDR3 is built from 17 residues. The CDR3 sequence is CASSLAGGPPNTGELFF.

The rearrangement links TRBV12-3 or TRBV12-4 to TRBJ1-4; TCRdb lists TRBD1, though no DNA is available to test this call. The CDR3 consists of 14 residues. The CDR3 is CASSSQGSNEKLFF.

The chain uses TRBV4-1 and TRBJ1-5; TCRdb names TRBD1, which stays unverified in the absence of DNA. CDR1 is MGHRA, CDR2 YSYEKL, per germline. This CDR3 is 16 amino acids long. CDR3 loop: CASRPSTGFGNQRQHF.

In terms of frequency, this clonotype is medium-sized. The chain uses TRBV12-3 or TRBV12-4 and TRBJ2-3. The CDR3 covers 11 residues. The CDR3 is CASSCGDTQYF.

The chain has TRBV28 and TRBJ2-2; absent DNA, TCRdb's TRBD2 call cannot be checked. The CDR3 extends over 14 amino acids. The germline gives CDR1 MDHEN, CDR2 SYDVKM. CDR3 loop: CASIAGVPTGELFF.

The chain has TRBV5-1 and TRBJ2-1; TCRdb reports TRBD2, a call that lacks DNA to check it against. There are 17 residues in the CDR3. Per germline, CDR1 SGHRS and CDR2 YFSETQ. The CDR3 is CASSRGPTSGRGNEQFF. The whole variable domain, filled in from reference TRBV5-1 and TRBJ2-1, reads KAGVTQTPRYLIKTRGQQVTLSCSPISGHRSVSWYQQTPGQGLQFLFEYFSETQRNKGNFPGRFSGRQFSNSRSEMNVSTLELGDSALYLCASSRGPTSGRGNEQFFGPGTRLTVL.

The chain combines TRBV18 with TRBJ1-4; lacking DNA, the TRBD1 call made by TCRdb goes unchecked. The CDR3 spans 16 residues. Germline CDR1 reads KGHSH; CDR2 reads LQKENI. This CDR3 reads CASSPLPPSTNEKLFF. The full variable domain, completed using reference TRBV18 and TRBJ1-4, is NAGVMQNPRHLVRRRGQEARLRCSPMKGHSHVYWYRQLPEEGLKFMVYLQKENIIDESGMPKERFSAEFPKEGPSILRIQQVVRGDSAAYFCASSPLPPSTNEKLFFGSGTQLSVL.

The gene calls are TRBV16 and TRBJ1-2. Per germline, CDR1 KGHSY and CDR2 FQNENV. The CDR3 runs to 14 residues. The CDR3: CASTTTKGGYGYTF.

The chain couples TRBV27 to TRBJ2-3; with no DNA, the TCRdb D assignment of TRBD2 cannot be verified. This CDR3 spans 13 amino acids. The germline gives CDR1 MNHEY, CDR2 SMNVEV (reference sequence). The CDR3: CASSSTARNTQYF.

The V gene is TRBV5-4, the J gene TRBJ1-2; the TRBD1 assignment by TCRdb is unverifiable without DNA. The germline gives CDR1 SGHNT, CDR2 YYREEE (reference sequence). The CDR3 extends over 15 amino acids. The CDR3 sequence is CASSLDRGSRGGYTF.

The chain joins TRBV6-6 to TRBJ1-2; TCRdb names TRBD1, which stays unverified in the absence of DNA. The CDR3 sequence is 13 residues long. Per the germline V gene, CDR1 is MNHNY and CDR2 is SVGAGI (reference sequence). This CDR3 is CATVGQGAGGYTF.

This chain joins TRBV11-2 and TRBJ2-1; as DNA is missing, the TRBD2 call by TCRdb cannot be tested. Germline V CDR1 and CDR2: SGHAT, FQNNGV. This CDR3 has 16 residues. The chain's CDR3 is CASSLYLAGDHNEQFF.

The genes are TRBV7-2 and TRBJ1-1; TCRdb's assignment of TRBD1 cannot be checked, as there is no DNA. This CDR3 comprises 16 residues. CDR1 and CDR2 (germline): SGHTA, FQGNSA. CDR3: CASSLVGSGARTEAFF. The full variable domain, with the rest looked up from reference TRBV7-2 and TRBJ1-1, is GAGVSQSPSNKVTEKGKDVELRCDPISGHTALYWYRQSLGQGLEFLIYFQGNSAPDKSGLPSDRFSAERTGGSVSTLTIQRTQQEDSAVYLCASSLVGSGARTEAFFGQGTRLTVV.

The genes are TRBV6-2 or TRBV6-3 and TRBJ1-5; TCRdb designates TRBD1, a call that cannot be tested without DNA. CDR3 length: 14 residues. Germline CDR1 MNHEY, CDR2 SVGEGT. This CDR3 reads CASSEWDRDQPQHF.

The chain combines TRBV5-5 with TRBJ1-1. The V gene's germline CDR1 is SGHKS and CDR2 YYEKEE (reference sequence). The CDR3 sequence is 14 residues long. This CDR3 is CASSWTDLGTEAFF.

This chain uses TRBV24-1 with TRBJ2-3; the TCRdb call, TRBD1, lacks DNA for checking. The CDR3 runs 17 residues. Germline-derived CDR1 and CDR2 are KGHDR and SFDVKD. CDR3 region: CATSDFLGGLNTDTQYF.

The V call is TRBV5-4, the J call TRBJ1-1; TCRdb indicates TRBD1, and absent DNA this call remains unverified. The CDR3 runs to 15 residues. Germline V CDR1 and CDR2: SGHNT, YYREEE (reference sequence). The chain's CDR3 is CASSFILTGGTEAFF. The whole variable domain, filled in from reference TRBV5-4 and TRBJ1-1, reads ETGVTQSPTHLIKTRGQQVTLRCSSQSGHNTVSWYQQALGQGPQFIFQYYREEENGRGNFPPRFSGLQFPNYSSELNVNALELDDSALYLCASSFILTGGTEAFFGQGTRLTVV.

The CDR3 region is CSAIDRVSQPQHF. The chain links TRBV20-1 to TRBJ1-5; with no DNA, the TCRdb D assignment of TRBD1 cannot be verified. The CDR3 has 13 residues. From germline, CDR1 is DFQATT and CDR2 SNEGSKA (reference sequence).

The chain links TRBV7-2 to TRBJ2-1. The germline CDR1 and CDR2 sequences are SGHTA and FQGNSA. This CDR3 has 14 residues. CDR3: CASSPFSSYGEQFF.

J is TRBJ1-4 and V is TRBV10-2; the D call of TRBD1 rests on TCRdb alone, since no DNA is present to check it. The CDR3 has 15 residues. CDR1 is WSHSY and CDR2 is SAAADI in the germline V gene. The CDR3 reads CASSELSGLGEKLFF.

V and J are TRBV20-1 and TRBJ1-1; TCRdb returns TRBD1, unconfirmable since there is no DNA. This CDR3 region has 16 residues. CDR1 is DFQATT, CDR2 SNEGSKA, per germline (reference sequence). CDR3 in amino acids: CSVPRGGQRTAHEAFF.

The rearrangement links TRBV9 to TRBJ1-1. The CDR3 sequence is 14 residues long. Germline lookup yields CDR1 SGDLS and CDR2 YYNGEE. The CDR3 is CASSVEGFDTEAFF.

This chain uses TRBV5-4 with TRBJ2-1; there is no DNA to check the TCRdb D call of TRBD2. The germline CDR1 and CDR2 sequences are SGHNT and YYREEE (reference sequence). This CDR3 is 16 amino acids long. The CDR3: CASSGILAGVENEQFF.

This chain joins TRBV4-3 and TRBJ2-4; absent DNA, TCRdb's TRBD2 call cannot be checked. Germline CDR1 reads LGHNA; CDR2 reads YSLEER. This CDR3 has 17 amino acids. CDR3 amino acids: CASSQDWTGGPKNIQYF.

The chain joins TRBV29-1 to TRBJ2-7. Germline values: CDR1 SQVTM, CDR2 ANQGSEA. The CDR3 is 12 residues long. The CDR3 loop is CSVEDLDYEQYF.